What follows is one TCR beta chain and its context. This CDR3 contains 15 residues. CDR1 and CDR2 (germline): WSHSY, SAAADI. With V trimmed by 2 bases and J by 3 bases, 1 base remained unmatched. These data belong to a study of blood T cell repertoires in COVID-19. Study-level information: COVID-19 samples collected from the United States, Italy and Spain covered acute and convalescent phases. Nucleic acid was either cDNA or gDNA, and it came from T cells, B-cell-depleted T cells, or PBMCs.

Profiled with immunoSEQ multiplex PCR; TCRdb holds only in-frame clones, not every one. Among around 60,000 clones listed, 70% to 90% were seen once. This receptor was obtained from a human donor in a cohort sampled during active COVID-19. The specimen was peripheral blood. This chain connects TRBV10-2 to TRBJ2-7, with TRBD2 matching over 13 bases. The CDR3 sequence: CASSERTSGSYEQYF. CDR3 bases: TGCGCCAGCAGTGAGAGGACTAGCGGGAGCTACGAGCAGTACTTC.